Below, 32 T cell receptor beta chains from the same sample are listed, as sequenced in a study of CD8+ T cells in alopecia areata (dated by TCRdb to the late 2010s). The treatment or condition label of this sample denotes: oral pan-JAK inhibitor, 5-10 mg twice daily. From alopecia areata patients, peripheral blood was collected along with lesional scalp punch biopsies. The library was produced with the immunoSEQ multiplex PCR assay. For TCR sequencing, RNA was extracted from every sample and reverse transcribed into cDNA to serve as template. Not all clones reach the TCRdb copy of this immuneACCESS table, which keeps in-frame sequences only. Checked studies attribute under half of the gap to unresolved V genes and leave the rest unexplained. Present in this sample are some 4,800 clones, about three fifths of which were seen just once. The ten most abundant clones make up roughly 12% of the sample.

The material sequenced was skin, taken at approximately week 36, from a patient treated with tofacitinib. The receptors stem from a human donor with alopecia areata.

This clone was counted only a few times. The V and J genes are TRBV5-5 and TRBJ1-2; 9 bases agree with TRBD1. The CDR3 covers 13 residues. The germline V gene has CDR1 SGHKS and CDR2 YYEKEE (reference sequence). V shed 2 bases, J shed 12 bases, and the junction held 8 bases outside the gene matches. The CDR3 spells CASSFLGQGIDTF. The DNA for the CDR3 is TGTGCCAGCAGCTTCCTGGGACAGGGAATCGACACCTTC.

The chain combines TRBV9 with TRBJ1-2; D is unclear. Germline-derived CDR1 and CDR2 are SGDLS and YYNGEE. V dropped 2 bases and J dropped 3 bases, with 14 bases sitting between them. The CDR3 is 15 amino acids. CDR3 bases: TGTGCCAGCAGCGTTGACGGAACGGATTACTATGGCTACACCTTC. Translating it yields CASSVDGTDYYGYTF.

This clone turned up a few times. The junction departs from germline at one end; a sequencing error may be responsible. Distinct nucleotide sequences in the sample also encode this CDR3. The J gene is TRBJ1-1, the V gene TRBV29-1; D perhaps matches TRBD1 (5 bases). Germline-derived CDR1 and CDR2 are SQVTM and ANQGSEA. CDR3 length equals 14 residues. The CDR3, as DNA: TGCAGCGGGAGGTCAGGGAAAGGGAGCACTGAGGCTTTCTTT. Protein product: CSGRSGKGSTEAFF. The variable domain in full, completed from reference TRBV29-1 and TRBJ1-1, reads SAVISQKPSRDICQRGTSLTIQCQVDSQVTMMFWYRQQPGQSLTLIATANQGSEATYESGFVIDKFPISRPNLTFSTLTVSNMSPEDSSIYLCSGRSGKGSTEAFFGQGTRLTVV.

The V gene is TRBV19, the J gene TRBJ2-2; 8 bases are a match to TRBD2. CDR3 length: 18 amino acids. V was clipped by 5 bases and J by 6 bases; unmatched bases: 17. Germline V gene lookup returns CDR1 LNHDA and CDR2 SQIVND (reference sequence). CDR3 nucleotide sequence: TGTGCCAGTAGTCCCCCTTGGGCGGGAGGTTCTTCCGCCGGGGAGCTGTTTTTT. Translated, it gives CASSPPWAGGSSAGELFF.

V usage is TRBV5-1 and J usage is TRBJ2-1, with D possibly TRBD2 on 5 matching bases. In germline, CDR1 is SGHRS, CDR2 YFSETQ. The V end lost 0 bases, the J end lost 2 bases, and 12 bases lay between the germline ends. There are 16 residues in the CDR3. CDR3 DNA sequence: TGCGCCAGCAGCTTGGCCCCCGAGGGCCCCTACAATGAGCAGTTCTTC. It encodes CASSLAPEGPYNEQFF.

This clone has just a few counts. The chain links TRBV7-3 to TRBJ2-1; TRBD2 is a possible D gene (5 bases). CDR1 is SGHTA, CDR2 FQGTGA, per germline. This CDR3 spans 15 amino acids. With 0 bases removed from V and 6 bases from J, the gap between germline ends came to 12 bases. The CDR3 DNA sequence: TGTGCCAGCAGCTTAACGTCCTCCAGCGGCAATGAGCAGTTCTTC. Translated, it gives CASSLTSSSGNEQFF.

This clone occurred a few times. The CDR3 reads CASSLTSGDYNEQFF. CDR3 DNA sequence: TGTGCCAGCAGCTTGACTAGCGGAGACTACAATGAGCAGTTCTTC. The rearrangement uses TRBV9 and TRBJ2-1, with 9 nucleotides matching TRBD2. Germline loops: CDR1 SGDLS, CDR2 YYNGEE. The CDR3 loop spans 15 amino acids. After removal of 4 bases from V and 3 bases from J, the junction contained 5 bases not matched to a gene.

V gene TRBV6-6 combines with J gene TRBJ1-2, with D uncertain. CDR3 length equals 15 residues. The germline V gene has CDR1 MNHNY and CDR2 SVGAGI (reference sequence). The ends were cut back, 2 bases at V and 2 bases at J, with 12 bases in the middle. The CDR3 reads CASSYEPDINYGYTF. In DNA form, the CDR3 reads TGTGCCAGCAGTTACGAGCCAGACATCAACTATGGCTACACCTTC.

The V call is TRBV19, the J call TRBJ2-3; the D gene is possibly TRBD2 (5 bases). The CDR3 runs to 14 residues. Germline CDR1 is LNHDA and CDR2 is SQIVND (reference sequence). With 5 bases removed from V and 3 bases from J, the gap between germline ends came to 12 bases. CDR3 sequence reads: CASSDGGRTDTQYF. The CDR3, as DNA: TGTGCCAGTAGTGACGGCGGGCGGACAGATACGCAGTATTTT.

The chain carries TRBV7-9 and TRBJ2-7; D is unresolved. The CDR3 contains 14 residues. Germline CDR1 SEHNR, CDR2 FQNEAQ (reference sequence). Deletions cut 5 bases from V and 4 bases from J, with 15 bases between. The CDR3 nucleotides read TGTGCCAGCAGCAAAGGACCCGGAGTTTACGAGCAGTACTTC. Encoded protein: CASSKGPGVYEQYF.

V and J are TRBV15 and TRBJ2-4; TRBD1 might be the D (6 bases). CDR3 size: 16 residues. Between the trimmed V and J ends, which lost 0 bases and 8 bases, there was a span of 17 bases. The V gene's germline CDR1 is LNHNV and CDR2 YYDKDF (reference sequence). Here the CDR3 DNA reads TGTGCCACCAGCAGAGATCCAGGGGCAGGGGTGGACATTCAGTACTTC. Protein: CATSRDPGAGVDIQYF. Combining the CDR3 with reference TRBV15 and TRBJ2-4 gives the whole variable domain DAMVIQNPRYQVTQFGKPVTLSCSQTLNHNVMYWYQQKSSQAPKLLFHYYDKDFNNEADTPDNFQSRRPNTSFCFLDIRSPGLGDTAMYLCATSRDPGAGVDIQYFGAGTRLSVL.

The CDR3 is CASSFRQGGEKLFF. The CDR3 nucleotides are TGCGCCAGCAGCTTCAGACAGGGAGGAGAAAAACTGTTTTTT. The rearrangement joins TRBV5-1 to TRBJ1-4, with 7 bases lining up with TRBD1. Germline V gene data show CDR1 as SGHRS and CDR2 as YFSETQ. CDR3 length: 14 amino acids. V trimming: 2 bases; J trimming: 8 bases; junction bases outside the gene matches: 6.

The rearrangement uses TRBV10-3 and TRBJ2-3; D call uncertain. Germline V gives CDR1 ENHRY, CDR2 SYGVKD. CDR3 length: 15 amino acids. Trimming pared 7 bases from V and 0 bases from J, leaving 14 bases between. The CDR3 DNA is TGTGCCATCAAAGAGGTGTTTGGAAGCACAGATACGCAGTATTTT. Amino acids: CAIKEVFGSTDTQYF.

The chain recombines TRBV30 with TRBJ1-3, with D perhaps TRBD1 (5 bases). Germline V CDR1 and CDR2: GTSNPN, SVGIG (reference sequence). V was pared by 4 bases and J by 3 bases, with 13 bases between. CDR3 length equals 14 residues. CDR3 nucleotides: TGTGCCTGGACCATACCTACAGGTGGAAACACCATATATTTT. Translation: CAWTIPTGGNTIYF.

V usage is TRBV11-3 and J usage is TRBJ2-3, with D uncertain. V lost 0 bases, J lost 4 bases, and 5 bases lay in between. Germline V gene data show CDR1 as SGHNT and CDR2 as YENEEA. The CDR3 is 13 residues long. CDR3 protein: CASSLEYSDTQYF. The DNA of the CDR3 is TGTGCCAGCAGCTTAGAATATTCAGATACGCAGTATTTT.

The rearrangement links TRBV7-9 to TRBJ1-1; tentative D call: TRBD1 (6 bases). Trimming shortened V by 3 bases and J by 5 bases, and 16 bases separated the two germline ends. This CDR3 comprises 15 residues. CDR1 and CDR2 (germline): SEHNR, FQNEAQ (reference sequence). CDR3 region: CASSFIGGRGTEAFF. The CDR3 nucleotides are TGTGCCAGCAGCTTTATCGGGGGCCGAGGGACTGAAGCTTTCTTT.

The chain is built from TRBV27 and TRBJ1-4; tentatively, D is TRBD1 (5 bases). The CDR3 runs 16 residues. Per the germline V gene, CDR1 is MNHEY and CDR2 is SMNVEV (reference sequence). The V and J ends lost 5 bases and 0 bases respectively, with 13 bases between them. For the CDR3, the DNA is TGTGCCAGCAGTCTCCGGACGACAGCAACTAATGAAAAACTGTTTTTT. It is translated as CASSLRTTATNEKLFF.

This chain connects TRBV29-1 to TRBJ1-1; 8 bases agree with TRBD1. Germline lookup yields CDR1 SQVTM and CDR2 ANQGSEA. The CDR3 covers 12 residues. Trimming cost V 6 bases and J 4 bases; bases outside gene matches: 4. The CDR3 here is CSVQGGSTEAFF. The CDR3 region has the DNA TGCAGCGTACAGGGGGGGAGCACTGAAGCTTTCTTT.

A few counts support this clone. The V gene is TRBV7-9, the J gene TRBJ2-2; D unresolved. CDR3 size: 14 residues. V was pared by 1 base and J by 1 base, with 4 bases between. Germline V lookup: CDR1 SEHNR, CDR2 FQNEAQ (reference sequence). The CDR3 spells CASSLGQNTGELFF. Written as DNA, the CDR3 is TGTGCCAGCAGCTTAGGGCAGAACACCGGGGAGCTGTTTTTT.

This clone was observed a handful of times. The V gene is TRBV29-1, the J gene TRBJ2-1, with D perhaps assigned TRBD1 or TRBD2 (7 bases each). In germline, CDR1 is SQVTM, CDR2 ANQGSEA. This CDR3 comprises 19 residues. Trimming left V 5 bases short and J 1 base short, with 27 bases between. The CDR3, as DNA: TGCAGCGTTACGTCCCCAGGGGGGGGTTCTCGGACATCCTACAATGAGCAGTTCTTC. This translates into CSVTSPGGGSRTSYNEQFF.

This clone was detected only a few times. V gene TRBV25-1 combines with J gene TRBJ1-1; D ambiguous. The CDR3 is 12 residues long. CDR1 is MGHDK and CDR2 is SYGVNS in the germline V gene. The V end lost 4 bases, the J end lost 4 bases, and 7 bases lay between the germline ends. The CDR3, as DNA: TGTGCCAGCAGTGCGATCGGCACTGAAGCTTTCTTT. Amino acids: CASSAIGTEAFF.

CDR3 DNA sequence: TGTGCCTGGAGCCCCGATAGCGGGGGGTGGACCCAGTACTTC. It specifies CAWSPDSGGWTQYF. The chain has TRBV30 and TRBJ2-5; TRBD2 matches 10 bases. CDR1 and CDR2 from the germline V gene are GTSNPN and SVGIG (reference sequence). The CDR3 sequence is 14 residues long. V was pared by 3 bases and J by 7 bases, with 8 bases of the junction left unmatched.

The chain links TRBV5-1 to TRBJ2-1, with 8 nucleotides matching TRBD1. The CDR3 spans 14 residues. Per the germline V gene, CDR1 is SGHRS and CDR2 is YFSETQ. The junction had 6 bases not matched to a gene; V was cut back by 1 base and J by 9 bases. As DNA, the CDR3 is TGCGCCAGCAGCTTGAGCGGACAGGGTCGTGAGCAGTTCTTC. It codes for CASSLSGQGREQFF. Filled out from reference TRBV5-1 and TRBJ2-1, the complete variable domain reads KAGVTQTPRYLIKTRGQQVTLSCSPISGHRSVSWYQQTPGQGLQFLFEYFSETQRNKGNFPGRFSGRQFSNSRSEMNVSTLELGDSALYLCASSLSGQGREQFFGPGTRLTVL.

This clone was observed a handful of times. The chain recombines TRBV27 with TRBJ2-1; D gene ambiguous. CDR1 and CDR2 from the germline V gene are MNHEY and SMNVEV (reference sequence). Between the trimmed V and J ends, which lost 1 base and 7 bases, there was a span of 8 bases. The CDR3 runs to 13 residues. The CDR3 sequence is CASSLLGRNEQFF. The CDR3 DNA sequence: TGTGCCAGCAGTTTATTAGGCAGGAATGAGCAGTTCTTC.

This clone was observed a few times. The J gene is TRBJ2-7, the V gene TRBV11-2; D gene unclear. Germline assignment: CDR1 SGHAT and CDR2 FQNNGV. The V end lost 5 bases, the J end lost 6 bases, and 20 bases lay between the germline ends. This CDR3 has 15 amino acids. Here the CDR3 reads CASSPGPPVASEQYF. CDR3 bases: TGTGCCAGCAGCCCCGGACCCCCGGTGGCCTCCGAGCAGTACTTC.

The chain is built from TRBV5-6 and TRBJ2-3; 15 positions match TRBD2. Germline values: CDR1 SGHDT, CDR2 YYEEEE. V lost 3 bases, J lost 4 bases, and 3 bases stayed unmatched. CDR3 length: 16 amino acids. As DNA, the CDR3 is TGTGCCAGCAGCTCCGGACTAGCGGGAGGGGCAGATACGCAGTATTTT. Its translation is CASSSGLAGGADTQYF.

This rearrangement joins TRBV4-1 to TRBJ2-7; 7 nucleotides align to TRBD1. Losses at the gene ends were 0 bases for V and 2 bases for J; bases not matched to a gene: 4. This CDR3 is built from 15 residues. CDR1 and CDR2 from the germline V gene are MGHRA and YSYEKL. The CDR3 reads CASSQEYRGTYEQYF. CDR3 DNA: TGCGCCAGCAGCCAAGAGTACAGGGGAACCTACGAGCAGTACTTC.

The chain joins TRBV5-1 to TRBJ2-5; D is unclear. The J call is uncertain, as TRBJ2-7 better fits the DNA end. The CDR3 spans 11 residues. The germline V gene has CDR1 SGHRS and CDR2 YFSETQ. The CDR3 loop reads CASSLGDEQYF. DNA for the CDR3: TGCGCCAGCAGCTTGGGGGACGAGCAGTACTTC.

With regard to this clone: Its ends do not fully match the called genes, so a read error is possible. The chain recombines TRBV7-9 with TRBJ2-7, with D possibly called TRBD1 or TRBD2 (5 bases each). CDR3 length: 13 amino acids. Germline V CDR1 and CDR2: SEHNR, FQNEAQ (reference sequence). The CDR3 region is CASSPVGLGQVGF. The DNA for the CDR3 is TGTGCCAGCAGCCCGGTAGGACTGGGGCAGGTCGGGTTC.

In its sample, this clone was seen a few times. The rearrangement links TRBV18 to TRBJ1-3, with D perhaps TRBD1 (5 bases). The CDR3 spans 16 residues. Trimming pared 3 bases from V and 0 bases from J, leaving 12 bases between. Germline CDR1 is KGHSH and CDR2 is LQKENI. Here the CDR3 DNA reads TGTGCCAGCTCACCTTGGGGCAGCACCTCTGGAAACACCATATATTTT. Translating it yields CASSPWGSTSGNTIYF.

Only one count was recorded for this clone. The CDR3 sequence is CASTERETRFNEQFF. The CDR3 DNA follows: TGTGCCAGCACGGAGCGGGAAACGAGGTTCAATGAGCAGTTCTTC. The chain uses TRBV2 and TRBJ2-1; TRBD2 aligns across 7 bases. Trimming took 7 bases from V and 6 from J; bases not matched to a gene: 12. Germline CDR1 reads SNHLY; CDR2 reads FYNNEI. The length of the CDR3 is 15 residues.

V usage is TRBV14 and J usage is TRBJ2-7; 9 bases line up with TRBD2. This CDR3 comprises 16 residues. Germline V gene lookup returns CDR1 SGHDN and CDR2 FVKESK. V dropped 1 base and J dropped 0; count of bases not matched to a gene: 4. Here the CDR3 DNA reads TGTGCCAGCAGCCAAGCCGCGGGGGGGAGCTCCTACGAGCAGTACTTC. This codes for CASSQAAGGSSYEQYF. Looking up the rest from reference TRBV14 and TRBJ2-7 gives the full variable domain: EAGVTQFPSHSVIEKGQTVTLRCDPISGHDNLYWYRRVMGKEIKFLLHFVKESKQDESGMPNNRFLAERTGGTYSTLKVQPAELEDSGVYFCASSQAAGGSSYEQYFGPGTRLTVT.